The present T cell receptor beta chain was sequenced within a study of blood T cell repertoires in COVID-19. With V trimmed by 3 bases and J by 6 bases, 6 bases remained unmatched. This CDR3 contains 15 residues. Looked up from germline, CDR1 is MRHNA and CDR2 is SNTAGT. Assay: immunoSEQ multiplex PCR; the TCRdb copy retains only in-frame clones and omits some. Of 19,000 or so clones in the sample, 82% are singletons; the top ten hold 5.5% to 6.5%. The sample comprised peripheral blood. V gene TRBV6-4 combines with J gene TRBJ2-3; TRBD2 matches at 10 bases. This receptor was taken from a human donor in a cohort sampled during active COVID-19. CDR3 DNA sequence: TGTGCCAGCAGTGAAGGGAGCGGGAGGGCCGATACGCAGTATTTT. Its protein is CASSEGSGRADTQYF.